The 28 T cell receptor beta chains below all came from one sample that was sequenced in a study of cytomegalovirus exposure and HLA in healthy donors. Use of 60 Vbeta and 13 Jbeta primers characterized the PCR. Clones were sequenced by immunoSEQ multiplex PCR, and TCRdb holds only the in-frame ones, with some missing. The sample has about 120,000 clones; about 71% are singletons. What was sequenced was PBMCs. The receptors were gathered from a woman aged 45-60 years in good health and CMV-seronegative.

This clone was recorded only once. The chain uses TRBV7-9 and TRBJ2-1; 7 bases map to TRBD1. From germline, CDR1 is SEHNR and CDR2 FQNEAQ (reference sequence). The CDR3 length is 11 residues. Trimming took 11 bases from V and 4 from J; bases not matched to a gene: 2. This CDR3 is CAGDSYNEQFF. In DNA, the CDR3 is TGTGCCGGGGACAGTTACAATGAGCAGTTCTTC.

The chain combines TRBV12-5 with TRBJ2-1, with 9 bases identical to TRBD2. The CDR3 contains 17 residues. Trimming took 0 bases from V and 4 from J; bases not matched to a gene: 7. The germline CDR1 and CDR2 sequences are LGHNT and FRNRAP. Here the CDR3 DNA reads TGTGCTAGTGGTTTGGTACCCGGCGGGGGGGGATACAATGAGCAGTTCTTC. Amino acid sequence: CASGLVPGGGGYNEQFF. The whole variable domain, filled in from reference TRBV12-5 and TRBJ2-1, reads DARVTQTPRHKVTEMGQEVTMRCQPILGHNTVFWYRQTMMQGLELLAYFRNRAPLDDSGMPKDRFSAEMPDATLATLKIQPSEPRDSAVYFCASGLVPGGGGYNEQFFGPGTRLTVL.

The chain couples TRBV4-1 to TRBJ2-3; 9 bases are shared with TRBD2. The CDR3 has 16 residues. Per germline, CDR1 MGHRA and CDR2 YSYEKL. The trim removed 0 bases at V and 6 bases at J, leaving 7 bases unmatched. This chain's CDR3 is CASSQEVAGAWDTQYF. CDR3 DNA sequence: TGCGCCAGCAGCCAAGAAGTAGCGGGAGCATGGGATACGCAGTATTTT.

The chain uses TRBV19 and TRBJ1-3, with unresolved D. Trimming stripped 4 bases from V and 0 bases from J, with 10 bases between. The CDR3 contains 15 residues. Germline CDR1 is LNHDA and CDR2 is SQIVND (reference sequence). The CDR3 sequence is CASSTAFFSGNTIYF. In nucleotides, the CDR3 is TGTGCCAGTAGTACCGCGTTCTTCTCTGGAAACACCATATATTTT.

This clone was counted a single time. This rearrangement joins TRBV18 to TRBJ2-2; TRBD2 agrees at 9 bases. Per germline, CDR1 KGHSH and CDR2 LQKENI. This CDR3 is built from 15 residues. The trim removed 3 bases at V and 7 bases at J, leaving 6 bases unmatched. The CDR3 spells CASSPSGLAYGELFF. CDR3 in DNA: TGTGCCAGCTCACCGTCGGGACTAGCATACGGGGAGCTGTTTTTT.

The V and J genes are TRBV9 and TRBJ2-1; tentative D call: TRBD2 (5 bases). The germline V gene has CDR1 SGDLS and CDR2 YYNGEE. Trimming stripped 3 bases from V and 6 bases from J, with 10 bases between. This CDR3 region has 13 residues. CDR3 in amino acids: CASSAGGSNEQFF. The CDR3, as DNA: TGTGCCAGCAGCGCAGGTGGGAGCAATGAGCAGTTCTTC. Full variable domain (remainder filled in from reference TRBV9 and TRBJ2-1): DSGVTQTPKHLITATGQRVTLRCSPRSGDLSVYWYQQSLDQGLQFLIQYYNGEERAKGNILERFSAQQFPDLHSELNLSSLELGDSALYFCASSAGGSNEQFFGPGTRLTVL.

This chain joins TRBV5-1 and TRBJ2-5; D might be TRBD1 (6 bases). Trimming removed 1 base from V and 5 bases from J, with 12 bases in between. Looked up from germline, CDR1 is SGHRS and CDR2 is YFSETQ. This CDR3 spans 14 amino acids. CDR3: CASSLRGYEETQYF. In DNA form, the CDR3 reads TGCGCCAGCAGCTTGAGGGGGTACGAGGAGACCCAGTACTTC.

The gene calls are TRBV27 and TRBJ1-1; 10 bases are shared with TRBD1. The CDR3 length is 17 residues. Germline trimming cut 10 bases from V and 0 bases from J; bases unmatched to any gene: 14. Germline loops: CDR1 MNHEY, CDR2 SMNVEV (reference sequence). The CDR3 DNA is TGTGCCACCAGAAGCTTACCGGGACAGGGGTTGAACACTGAAGCTTTCTTT. It codes for CATRSLPGQGLNTEAFF.

J is TRBJ1-6 and V is TRBV2; 11 bases are a match to TRBD1. CDR1 SNHLY and CDR2 FYNNEI come from the germline V gene. The CDR3 extends over 16 amino acids. Losses at the gene ends were 2 bases for V and 9 bases for J; bases not matched to a gene: 6. The CDR3 nucleotides are TGTGCCAGCAGTGAATCGGGACAGGGGGTGATTTCACCCCTCCACTTT. Protein: CASSESGQGVISPLHF.

This clone was seen a few times. The chain joins TRBV10-1 to TRBJ2-5; D is undetermined. The germline V gene has CDR1 WNHNN and CDR2 SYGVQD (reference sequence). The V and J ends lost 0 bases and 3 bases respectively, with 11 bases between them. CDR3 length: 15 amino acids. CDR3 coding DNA: TGCGCCAGCAGTGAGTCGAACCAGGATGAAGAGACCCAGTACTTC. It specifies CASSESNQDEETQYF.

The chain links TRBV28 to TRBJ1-4; 8 bases are shared with TRBD1. The CDR3 consists of 13 residues. Trimming removed 8 bases from V and 8 bases from J; junction bases left unmatched: 7. The germline V gene has CDR1 MDHEN and CDR2 SYDVKM. DNA of the CDR3: TGTGCCAGCGTGGACAGGGCGGACGAAAAACTGTTTTTT. Amino acid sequence: CASVDRADEKLFF.

The chain uses TRBV2 and TRBJ2-5; D is possibly TRBD1 (6 bases). The CDR3 is made up of 14 amino acids. V dropped 3 bases and J dropped 1 base, with 9 bases sitting between them. Germline assignment: CDR1 SNHLY and CDR2 FYNNEI. CDR3 residues: CASSDPGVQETQYF. CDR3 DNA sequence: TGTGCCAGCAGTGATCCAGGGGTCCAAGAGACCCAGTACTTC. The variable domain in full, completed from reference TRBV2 and TRBJ2-5, reads EPEVTQTPSHQVTQMGQEVILRCVPISNHLYFYWYRQILGQKVEFLVSFYNNEISEKSEIFDDQFSVERPDGSNFTLKIRSTKLEDSAMYFCASSDPGVQETQYFGPGTRLLVL.

V is TRBV28 and J is TRBJ1-2; possible D gene TRBD1, 6 bases. The CDR3 spans 14 residues. V was pared by 3 bases and J by 4 bases, with 12 bases between. CDR1 is MDHEN, CDR2 SYDVKM, per germline. The CDR3 protein is CASSLQGRGYGYTF. The DNA of the CDR3 is TGTGCCAGCAGTTTGCAGGGGAGAGGCTATGGCTACACCTTC.

This sequence joins TRBV5-4 and TRBJ2-3, with 8 bases that match TRBD1. Losses at the gene ends were 4 bases for V and 4 bases for J; bases not matched to a gene: 2. The germline V gene encodes CDR1 SGHNT and CDR2 YYREEE (reference sequence). The CDR3 loop spans 13 amino acids. Here the CDR3 DNA reads TGTGCCAGCAGCGGACAGGGTGCAGATACGCAGTATTTT. Encoded protein: CASSGQGADTQYF.

To note about this clone: The sample contains more than one DNA sequence encoding this CDR3. CDR3 sequence: CASSLGPGYEQYF. The CDR3 DNA follows: TGTGCCAGCAGCTTAGGTCCCGGGTATGAGCAGTACTTC. J is TRBJ2-7 and V is TRBV11-3, with D unresolved. V dropped 1 base and J dropped 7 bases, with 11 bases sitting between them. The CDR3 runs to 13 residues. Germline CDR1 SGHNT, CDR2 YENEEA.

The rearrangement uses TRBV28 and TRBJ2-1; 11 positions agree with TRBD1. CDR1 is MDHEN and CDR2 is SYDVKM in the germline V gene. V shed 6 bases and J 4 bases; nucleotides not matched to a gene: 8. The CDR3 is made up of 16 amino acids. DNA for the CDR3: TGTGCCAGCAGCACCCCCGGGACAGGGGGTTACAATGAGCAGTTCTTC. Protein sequence: CASSTPGTGGYNEQFF.

In this sample, this clone turned up a few times. This sequence joins TRBV25-1 and TRBJ2-7, with 7 bases identical to TRBD2. Germline trimming cut 3 bases from V and 6 bases from J; bases unmatched to any gene: 5. Germline values: CDR1 MGHDK, CDR2 SYGVNS. This CDR3 spans 13 amino acids. The CDR3 loop reads CASSDPGRVEQYF. CDR3 nucleotides: TGTGCCAGCAGTGACCCAGGGAGGGTCGAGCAGTACTTC.

CDR3 nucleotides: TGTGCCAGCAGCTGGGGACTAGCGGGATTTCATGAGCAGTACTTC. Protein product: CASSWGLAGFHEQYF. This chain uses TRBV5-6 with TRBJ2-7, with 13 bases fitting TRBD2. CDR1 is SGHDT, CDR2 YYEEEE, per germline. Trimming at V came to 3 bases and at J to 7 bases, leaving 7 bases not matched to a gene. This CDR3 has 15 amino acids. Filled out from reference TRBV5-6 and TRBJ2-7, the complete variable domain reads DAGVTQSPTHLIKTRGQQVTLRCSPKSGHDTVSWYQQALGQGPQFIFQYYEEEERQRGNFPDRFSGHQFPNYSSELNVNALLLGDSALYLCASSWGLAGFHEQYFGPGTRLTVT.

The rearrangement links TRBV4-3 to TRBJ2-7; 9 nucleotides match TRBD1. The V gene's germline CDR1 is LGHNA and CDR2 YSLEER. The CDR3 spans 15 residues. V trimming: 2 bases; J trimming: 5 bases; junction bases outside the gene matches: 7. The CDR3 region is CASSQNTGGFDEQYF. In nucleotides, the CDR3 is TGCGCCAGCAGCCAAAATACAGGGGGCTTCGACGAGCAGTACTTC.

The rearrangement joins TRBV6-1 to TRBJ1-2; TRBD1 is a possible D gene (5 bases). Germline assignment: CDR1 MNHNS and CDR2 SASEGT. CDR3 length: 12 amino acids. The V and J ends lost 5 bases and 4 bases respectively, with 8 bases between them. CDR3 nucleotides: TGTGCCAGCAGTAGGGGTGGCTATGGCTACACCTTC. Encoded protein: CASSRGGYGYTF.

This chain connects TRBV4-3 to TRBJ2-7, with 9 nucleotides matching TRBD2. This CDR3 is built from 15 residues. V lost 0 bases, J lost 4 bases, and 4 bases stayed unmatched. The germline V gene encodes CDR1 LGHNA and CDR2 YSLEER. The CDR3 is CASSQDRLAGYEQYF. The CDR3 coding sequence is TGCGCCAGCAGCCAAGATCGGCTAGCGGGATACGAGCAGTACTTC.

This rearrangement joins TRBV25-1 to TRBJ1-3; 7 bases match TRBD1. Germline-derived CDR1 and CDR2 are MGHDK and SYGVNS. This CDR3 spans 16 amino acids. Losses at the gene ends were 1 base for V and 4 bases for J; bases not matched to a gene: 7. The CDR3 coding sequence is TGTGCCAGCAGTGAATTCTTTACAGGGGAGGGAAACACCATATATTTT. Translating it yields CASSEFFTGEGNTIYF.

The chain employs TRBV28 and TRBJ1-5, with 7 bases fitting TRBD1. This CDR3 has 17 residues. Looked up from germline, CDR1 is MDHEN and CDR2 is SYDVKM. The trim removed 5 bases at V and 5 bases at J, leaving 15 bases unmatched. CDR3 amino acids: CASSDLLPRQGYQPQHF. In DNA form, the CDR3 reads TGTGCCAGCAGTGACCTGCTCCCTAGACAGGGATATCAGCCCCAGCATTTT.

The chain recombines TRBV6-1 with TRBJ1-5; no reliable D call. The CDR3 extends over 13 amino acids. Germline-derived CDR1 and CDR2 are MNHNS and SASEGT. Between the trimmed V and J ends, which lost 1 base and 6 bases, there was a span of 7 bases. CDR3 nucleotides: TGTGCCAGCAGTGAAGGGACTCGTCAGCCCCAGCATTTT. It encodes CASSEGTRQPQHF.

The CDR3 region is CASSGETQYF. CDR3 coding DNA: TGTGCCAGTAGTGGCGAGACCCAGTACTTC. The rearrangement joins TRBV19 to TRBJ2-5; D unresolved. Germline V gene sequence: CDR1 LNHDA, CDR2 SQIVND (reference sequence). Between the trimmed V and J ends, which lost 5 bases and 5 bases, there was a span of 3 bases. The CDR3 is 10 residues long.

The rearrangement joins TRBV5-6 to TRBJ1-5, with TRBD1 matching 7 bases. The CDR3 length is 16 residues. Germline loops: CDR1 SGHDT, CDR2 YYEEEE. V was clipped by 0 bases and J by 3 bases; unmatched bases: 6. CDR3 nucleotide sequence: TGTGCCAGCAGCTTGGCCGGCGGGACAGTCAATCAGCCCCAGCATTTT. It encodes CASSLAGGTVNQPQHF.

The CDR3 nucleotides are TGTGCCAGCAGCTTTCCAACGGGGGAAGCTTTCTTT. Amino acids: CASSFPTGEAFF. This chain joins TRBV7-9 and TRBJ1-1; no reliable D call. V was pared by 3 bases and J by 8 bases, with 10 bases between. The CDR3 extends over 12 amino acids. Looked up from germline, CDR1 is SEHNR and CDR2 is FQNEAQ (reference sequence).

This clone was detected only once. This chain connects TRBV7-9 to TRBJ2-1; 7 bases agree with TRBD1. Germline V CDR1 and CDR2: SEHNR, FQNEAQ (reference sequence). Trimming cost V 3 bases and J 2 bases; bases outside gene matches: 1. The CDR3 has 14 amino acids. The CDR3 nucleotides are TGTGCCAGCAGCTTGGGGACAGCCTACAATGAGCAGTTCTTC. Residues: CASSLGTAYNEQFF.